Included here is one T cell receptor (beta chain) sequence, with context. Its antigen is still unknown. The data belong to a study of cytomegalovirus exposure and HLA in healthy donors. This CDR3 is 19 amino acids long. The V and J ends lost 0 bases and 4 bases respectively, with 23 bases between them. Looked up from germline, CDR1 is SGDLS and CDR2 is YYNGEE. Study results and limitations: Researchers counted approximately 160 TCR beta chains as cytomegalovirus-associated. TCR beta V segments were, for the most part, productive about 87% or about 30% of the time in an earlier analysis.

PCR primers comprised 60 Vbeta and 13 Jbeta primers. The table came from immunoSEQ multiplex PCR; TCRdb's copy has only in-frame clones and leaves some out. The table includes around 140,000 clones, 82% detected once. The chain uses TRBV9 and TRBJ1-3; no reliable D call. The sequence was collected from a woman aged 45 to 65 in good health and CMV-seropositive. Sequences were obtained from PBMCs. Here the CDR3 reads CASSVEERRAVREGNTIYF. The CDR3 DNA reads TGTGCCAGCAGCGTAGAGGAGAGGAGAGCCGTGAGGGAAGGAAACACCATATATTTT. The full variable domain, its missing parts supplied by reference TRBV9 and TRBJ1-3, is DSGVTQTPKHLITATGQRVTLRCSPRSGDLSVYWYQQSLDQGLQFLIQYYNGEERAKGNILERFSAQQFPDLHSELNLSSLELGDSALYFCASSVEERRAVREGNTIYFGEGSWLTVV.